The clone carrying this T cell receptor (beta chain) was recorded a few times. Its antigen is unidentified. TCRdb recomputed calls from the 5' RACE reads with MiXCR, one row per CDR3 protein. The sample contains approximately 490,000 distinct CDR3 sequences, about 22% of which appear only once. The entry originates in a study of identical twins. Study results and caveats: Monozygotic twins shared more out-of-frame TCR alpha than recombination models predicted. Because invariant MAIT and iNKT cells could be present, zero-insertion analyses could be partly confounded.

In addition, the sample was reused for a study of yellow fever vaccine responses in identical twins. Turning to that study: Among the twins, the vaccine T cell response reportedly seemed partly convergent and partly personalized.

The specimen sequenced was CD4+ T cells sorted from blood. This sequence was found in a woman aged 18 to 35 in good health.

Here the CDR3 reads CASSQSLTGSSYNEQFF. DNA for the CDR3: TGCGCCAGCAGCCAATCATTGACAGGGAGTTCCTACAATGAGCAGTTCTTC. The chain links TRBV4-1 to TRBJ2-1, with 7 bases that match TRBD1. With V trimmed by 2 bases and J by 1 base, 8 bases remained unmatched. CDR3 length: 17 amino acids. Per the germline V gene, CDR1 is MGHRA and CDR2 is YSYEKL.